This T cell receptor beta chain originates from a study of identical twins. Study results and caveats: Among beta out-of-frame sequences, excess sharing between twins appeared weaker. Partial confounding of zero-insertion analyses by invariant MAIT and iNKT cells was possible.

In its sample, this clonotype was seen a few times. The antigen is undetermined. Germline V gene sequence: CDR1 SGHRS, CDR2 YFSETQ. The CDR3 contains 15 residues. With 4 bases clipped from V and 2 bases from J, the junction kept 5 bases outside the gene matches. TCRdb re-derived calls from the 5' RACE reads in MiXCR, one entry per CDR3 protein. The table shows approximately 500,000 distinct CDR3 sequences, with roughly 15% occurring only once. The sample was also linked to a second study, of yellow fever vaccine responses in identical twins.

V and J are TRBV5-1 and TRBJ2-5; TRBD1 agrees at 10 bases. Sequencing was performed on CD4+ T cells sorted from blood. The clonotype was recovered from a woman between 18 and 29 years old in good health. The CDR3 spells CASSPRDRGQETQYF. CDR3 DNA: TGCGCCAGCAGCCCACGGGACAGGGGACAAGAGACCCAGTACTTC.